This T cell receptor beta chain was sequenced in a study of blood T cells in healthy people across ages. Primers used in a second PCR of roughly 7 to 11 cycles were a sample-barcoded 5' primer and a J-beta primer mix. In TCRdb, the 5' RACE reads were re-called with MiXCR into one record per CDR3 protein. Here the sample spans roughly 830,000 distinct CDR3 sequences, about 59% being singletons. Trimming shortened V by 0 bases and J by 1 base, and 12 bases separated the two germline ends. Germline CDR1 is SGHVS and CDR2 is FNYEAQ. The CDR3 consists of 17 residues. This TCR derives from a man aged 25-45 years in good health. The sample taken for sequencing was blood. The V and J genes are TRBV7-6 and TRBJ2-2, with D unresolved. Here the CDR3 reads CASSLAHSRMNTGELFF. The CDR3 nucleotides read TGTGCCAGCAGCTTAGCGCATAGCAGGATGAACACCGGGGAGCTGTTTTTT.